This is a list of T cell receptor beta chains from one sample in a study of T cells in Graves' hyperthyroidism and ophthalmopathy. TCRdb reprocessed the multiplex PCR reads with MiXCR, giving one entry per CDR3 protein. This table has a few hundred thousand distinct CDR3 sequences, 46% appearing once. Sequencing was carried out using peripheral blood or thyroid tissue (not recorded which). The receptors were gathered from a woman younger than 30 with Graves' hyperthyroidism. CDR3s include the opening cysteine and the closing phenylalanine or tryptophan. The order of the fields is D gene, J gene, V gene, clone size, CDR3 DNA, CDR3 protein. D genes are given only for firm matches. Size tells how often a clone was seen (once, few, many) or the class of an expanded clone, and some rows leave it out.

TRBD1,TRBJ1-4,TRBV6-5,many,TGTGCCAGCACCAGACAGGGGGGTGAAAAACTGTTTTTT,CASTRQGGEKLFF
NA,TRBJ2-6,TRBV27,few,TGTGCCAGCAGTTTAGGCCAGGCAGCTTGGGGAACTGGGGCCAACGTCCTGACTTTC,CASSLGQAAWGTGANVLTF
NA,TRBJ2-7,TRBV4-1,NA,TGCGCCAGCAGCCAACCCTCCGGGGGCAGAAAAAGTCGGGAGCAGTACTTC,CASSQPSGGRKSREQYF
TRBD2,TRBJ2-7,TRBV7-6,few,TGTGCCAGCAGCTTGGGCCTCCGCGGGAGAACCTACAATGAGCAGTACTTC,CASSLGLRGRTYNEQYF
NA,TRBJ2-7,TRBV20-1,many,TGCAGTGCTAGAGAGACTACTACCGCCTCCTACGAGCAGTACTTC,CSARETTTASYEQYF
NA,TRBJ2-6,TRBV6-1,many,TGTGCCAGCAGTGAAGCGGCGAACAGGGTATTCTCTGGGGCCAACGTCCTGACTTTC,CASSEAANRVFSGANVLTF
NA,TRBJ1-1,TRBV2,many,TGTGCCAGCAGCCAGGAGGGGCAGGACACTGAAGCTTTCTTT,CASSQEGQDTEAFF
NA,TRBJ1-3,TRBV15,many,TGTGCCACCAGCAGAGATCGGGGGACGTCCTCTGGAAACACCATATATTTT,CATSRDRGTSSGNTIYF
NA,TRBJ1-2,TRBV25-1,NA,TGTGCCAGCAGTGCTAGAGTTTTCGCTAACTATGGCTACACCTTC,CASSARVFANYGYTF
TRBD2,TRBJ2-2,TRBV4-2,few,TGTGCCAGCAGCCTGGTGTGGGCGGGAGTGGGCACCGGGGAGCTGTTTTTT,CASSLVWAGVGTGELFF
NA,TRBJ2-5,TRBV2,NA,TGTGCCAGCAGCTTGGGCGGGCCGACTTCACACCGAAAGACCCAGTACTTC,CASSLGGPTSHRKTQYF
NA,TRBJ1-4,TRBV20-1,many,TGCAGTGCCTCTGGAGACGAAAAACTGTTTTTT,CSASGDEKLFF
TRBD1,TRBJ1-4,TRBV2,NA,TGTACCAGCAGCCAAGCACAGGGGGCCGGTGAAAAACTGTTTTTT,CTSSQAQGAGEKLFF
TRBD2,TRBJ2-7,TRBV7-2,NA,TGTGCCAGCAGCTCCCAACATAGCGGGTACTACGGGCAGTACTTC,CASSSQHSGYYGQYF
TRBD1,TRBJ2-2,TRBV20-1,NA,TGCAGTGCTACCCGACAGGGTTCGAACACCGGGGAGCTGTTTTTT,CSATRQGSNTGELFF
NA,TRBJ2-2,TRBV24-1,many,TGTGCCACCACCGACGCCTCTCCCGCGAACACCGGGGAGCTGTTTTTT,CATTDASPANTGELFF
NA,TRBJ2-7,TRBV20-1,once,TGCAGTGCTAGACCCCTTTTTGCGGGATACAACGAGCAGTACTTC,CSARPLFAGYNEQYF
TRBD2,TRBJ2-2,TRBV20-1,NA,TGCAGTGCTGGGGGGACTAGCGGGACCGGCGGGGAGCTGTTTTTT,CSAGGTSGTGGELFF
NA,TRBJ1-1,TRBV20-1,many,TGCAGTGCTAGAGTGGACGGAGTGAACACTGAAGCTTTCTTT,CSARVDGVNTEAFF
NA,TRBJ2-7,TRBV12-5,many,TGTGCTAGTGGTTTGGGCAGTAACGAGCAGTACTTC,CASGLGSNEQYF
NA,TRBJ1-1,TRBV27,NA,TGTGCCAGCACCTGGGCCAAGGGTCGCCCGGGGTTAGCTTTCTTT,CASTWAKGRPGLAFF
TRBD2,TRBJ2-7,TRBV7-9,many,TGTGCCAGCAGCACGGGACTAGCGGTTTCCTACGAGCAGTACTTC,CASSTGLAVSYEQYF
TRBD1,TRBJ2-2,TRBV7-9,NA,TGTGCCAGCAGCTTAGGGACAGGGCCCCGGGAGCTGTTTTTT,CASSLGTGPRELFF
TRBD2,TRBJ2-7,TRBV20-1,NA,TGCAGTGAAAAAAAACCGGGACTAGCGGGAGGAGAGCAGTACTTC,CSEKKPGLAGGEQYF
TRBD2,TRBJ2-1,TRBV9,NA,TGTGCCAGCAGCGTAGGGGAGGGGTGGGATGAGCAGTTCTTC,CASSVGEGWDEQFF
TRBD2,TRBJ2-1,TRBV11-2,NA,TGTGCCAGCAGCTTAGATTGGGAACTAGCGGGAATTTTGAATGAGCAGTTCTTC,CASSLDWELAGILNEQFF
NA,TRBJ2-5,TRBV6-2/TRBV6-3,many,TGTGCCAGCAGTTATGAGACCCAGTACTTC,CASSYETQYF
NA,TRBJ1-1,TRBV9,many,TGTGCCAGCAGCGCTGGGGGCCCGAACACTGAAGCTTTCTTT,CASSAGGPNTEAFF
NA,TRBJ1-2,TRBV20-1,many,TGCAGTGCTGGGACAAGACTTAACTATGGCTACACCTTC,CSAGTRLNYGYTF
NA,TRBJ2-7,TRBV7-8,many,TGTGCCAGCAGCTCGGACCCCTACGAGCAGTACTTC,CASSSDPYEQYF
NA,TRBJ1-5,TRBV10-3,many,TGTGCCATCAGTGAGTCAAGTGAGCGAGGGCCCCAGCATTTT,CAISESSERGPQHF
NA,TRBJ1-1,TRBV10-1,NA,TGCGCCAGCAGTGAGTCAGCGGCTGGGGGGAACACTGAAGCTTTCTTT,CASSESAAGGNTEAFF
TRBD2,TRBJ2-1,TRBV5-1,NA,TGCGCCAGCAGCTTTAGCGGGAGGGGGCAAGTTGAGCAGTTCTTC,CASSFSGRGQVEQFF
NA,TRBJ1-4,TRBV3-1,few,TGTGCCAGCAAACCACGGACAGAAAATGAAAAACTGTTTTTT,CASKPRTENEKLFF
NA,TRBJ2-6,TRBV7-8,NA,TGTGCCAGCAGCCAGGGACTCAGGGCCAACGTCCTGACTTTC,CASSQGLRANVLTF
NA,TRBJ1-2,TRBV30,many,TGTGCCTGGAGCCCGTCCCGGACGGCCTCTAACTATGGCTACACCTTC,CAWSPSRTASNYGYTF
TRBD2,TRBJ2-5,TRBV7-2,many,TGTGCCAGCAGCTTAGATAAACGGGGAGGGAAAGAGACCCAGTACTTC,CASSLDKRGGKETQYF
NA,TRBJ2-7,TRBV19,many,TGTGCCAGTAGTAGTGGACCCCGCTACGAGCAGTACTTC,CASSSGPRYEQYF
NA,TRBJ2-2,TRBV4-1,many,TGCGCCAGCAGCCAGCCCGGAGGGCCGGGCGGGGAGCTGTTTTTT,CASSQPGGPGGELFF
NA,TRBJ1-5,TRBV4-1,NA,TGCGCCAGCAGCCAAGTAGAACAGGGATATAGCAATCAGCCCCAGCATTTT,CASSQVEQGYSNQPQHF
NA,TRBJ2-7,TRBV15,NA,TGTGCCACCAGCAGAGTTGGCGGGAACTCCTACGAGCAGTACTTC,CATSRVGGNSYEQYF
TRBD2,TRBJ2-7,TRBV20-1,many,TGCAGTGCTAGAGGCATCCTAGCGGGCTCCTACGAGCAGTACTTC,CSARGILAGSYEQYF